This TCR beta chain derives from a study of blood T cell repertoires in COVID-19. Across the study: Spain, Italy and the United States supplied samples that represented acute and convalescent COVID-19.

CDR1 is SGHNT, CDR2 YYREEE, per germline (reference sequence). Losses at the gene ends were 4 bases for V and 2 bases for J; bases not matched to a gene: 3. This CDR3 has 14 amino acids. As handled by the study authors: Amplifying reference gene primers gave estimates of nucleated cell counts. Some clones are missing from TCRdb's copy, which holds only in-frame ones; the method was immunoSEQ multiplex PCR. V and J calls and clone size are those listed in that table; D and trimming were worked out from the DNA. The repertoire holds around 80,000 clones, 70% to 90% seen once, with roughly 9.6% in the top ten.

Sequences were obtained from peripheral blood. The receptor was isolated from a man aged 50 or older with COVID-19, enrolled during active disease. This chain uses TRBV5-4 with TRBJ1-3; 7 nucleotides agree with TRBD1. CDR3 coding DNA: TGTGCCAGCAGCCCGGGACAGACTGGAAACACCATATATTTT. It codes for CASSPGQTGNTIYF.